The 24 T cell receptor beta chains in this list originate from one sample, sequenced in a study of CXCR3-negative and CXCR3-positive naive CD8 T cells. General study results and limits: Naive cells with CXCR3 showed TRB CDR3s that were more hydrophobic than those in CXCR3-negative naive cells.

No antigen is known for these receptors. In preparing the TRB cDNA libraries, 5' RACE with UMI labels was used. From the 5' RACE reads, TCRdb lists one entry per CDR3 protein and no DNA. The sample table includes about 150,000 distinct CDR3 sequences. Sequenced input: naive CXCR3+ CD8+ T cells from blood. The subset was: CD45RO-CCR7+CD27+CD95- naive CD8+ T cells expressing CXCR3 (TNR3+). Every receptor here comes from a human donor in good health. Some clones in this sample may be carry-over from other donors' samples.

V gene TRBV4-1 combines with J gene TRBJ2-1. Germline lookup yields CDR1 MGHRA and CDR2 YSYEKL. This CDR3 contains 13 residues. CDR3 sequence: CASSPLNYNEQFF.

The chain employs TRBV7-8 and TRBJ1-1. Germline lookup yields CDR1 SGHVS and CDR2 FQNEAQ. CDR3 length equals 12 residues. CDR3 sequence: CASSLGNLEAFF.

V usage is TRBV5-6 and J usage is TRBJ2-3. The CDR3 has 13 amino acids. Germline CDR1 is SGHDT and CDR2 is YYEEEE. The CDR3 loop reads CASSPYPTDTQYF.

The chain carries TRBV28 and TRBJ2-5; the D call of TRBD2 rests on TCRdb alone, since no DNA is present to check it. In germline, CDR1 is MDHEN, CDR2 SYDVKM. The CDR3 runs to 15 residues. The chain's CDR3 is CASSLLAGVLETQYF.

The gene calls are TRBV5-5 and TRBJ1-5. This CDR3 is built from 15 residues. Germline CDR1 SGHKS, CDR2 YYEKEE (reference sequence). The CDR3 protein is CASSNVGGSNQPQHF.

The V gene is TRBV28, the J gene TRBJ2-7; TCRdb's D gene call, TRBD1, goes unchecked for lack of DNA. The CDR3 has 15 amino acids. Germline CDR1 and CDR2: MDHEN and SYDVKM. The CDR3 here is CASSLVGGSSYEQYF.

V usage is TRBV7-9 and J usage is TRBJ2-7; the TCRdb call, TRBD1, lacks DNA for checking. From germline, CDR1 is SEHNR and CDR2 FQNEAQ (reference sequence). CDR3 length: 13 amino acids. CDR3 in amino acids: CASRTGHGYEQYF.

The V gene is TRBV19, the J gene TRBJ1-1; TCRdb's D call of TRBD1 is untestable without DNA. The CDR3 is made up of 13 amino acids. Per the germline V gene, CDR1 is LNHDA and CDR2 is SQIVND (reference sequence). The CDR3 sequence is CASSTGGRTEAFF. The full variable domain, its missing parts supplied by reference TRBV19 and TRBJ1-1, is DGGITQSPKYLFRKEGQNVTLSCEQNLNHDAMYWYRQDPGQGLRLIYYSQIVNDFQKGDIAEGYSVSREKKESFPLTVTSAQKNPTAFYLCASSTGGRTEAFFGQGTRLTVV.

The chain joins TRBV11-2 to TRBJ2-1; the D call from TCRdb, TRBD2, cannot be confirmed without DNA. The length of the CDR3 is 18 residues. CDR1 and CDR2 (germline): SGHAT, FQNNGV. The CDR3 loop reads CASSPTPGTSGIGNEQFF.

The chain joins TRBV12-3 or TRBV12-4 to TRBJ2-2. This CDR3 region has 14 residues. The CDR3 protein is CASSSAANTGELFF.

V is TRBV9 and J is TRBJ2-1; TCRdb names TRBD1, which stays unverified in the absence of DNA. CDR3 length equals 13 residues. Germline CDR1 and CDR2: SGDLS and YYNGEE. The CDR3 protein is CASSVPGRNEQFF.

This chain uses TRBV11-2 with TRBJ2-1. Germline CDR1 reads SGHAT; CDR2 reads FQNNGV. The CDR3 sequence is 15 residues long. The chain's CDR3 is CASSYSASSYNEQFF.

The CDR3 is CASSQGRRISPAGSSTDTQYF. The chain employs TRBV3-1 and TRBJ2-3; absent DNA, TCRdb's TRBD1 call cannot be checked. There are 21 residues in the CDR3. Germline lookup yields CDR1 LGHDT and CDR2 YNNKEL (reference sequence).

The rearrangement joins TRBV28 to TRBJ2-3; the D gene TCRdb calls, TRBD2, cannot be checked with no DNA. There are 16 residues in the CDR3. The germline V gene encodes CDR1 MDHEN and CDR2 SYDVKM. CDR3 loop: CASSNWTSEKRDTQYF.

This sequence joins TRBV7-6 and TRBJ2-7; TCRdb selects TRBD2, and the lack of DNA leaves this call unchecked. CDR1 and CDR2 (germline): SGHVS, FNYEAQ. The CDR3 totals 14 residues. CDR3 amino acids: CASSLGTSGHEQYF.

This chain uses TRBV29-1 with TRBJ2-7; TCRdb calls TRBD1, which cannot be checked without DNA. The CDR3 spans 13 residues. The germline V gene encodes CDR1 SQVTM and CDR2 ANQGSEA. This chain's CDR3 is CSVAAGAPYEQYF.

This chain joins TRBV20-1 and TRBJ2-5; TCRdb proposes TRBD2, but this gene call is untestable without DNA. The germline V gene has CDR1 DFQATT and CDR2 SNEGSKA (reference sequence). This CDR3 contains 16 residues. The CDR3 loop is CSATGDFRPVQETQYF.

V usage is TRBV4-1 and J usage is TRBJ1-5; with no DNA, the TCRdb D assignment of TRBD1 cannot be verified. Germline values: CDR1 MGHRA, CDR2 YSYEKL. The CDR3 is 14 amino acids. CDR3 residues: CASSLQRGGQPQHF.

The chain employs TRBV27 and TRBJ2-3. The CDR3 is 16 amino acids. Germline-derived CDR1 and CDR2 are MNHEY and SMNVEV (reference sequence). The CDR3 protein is CASSLLPQSSTDTQYF.

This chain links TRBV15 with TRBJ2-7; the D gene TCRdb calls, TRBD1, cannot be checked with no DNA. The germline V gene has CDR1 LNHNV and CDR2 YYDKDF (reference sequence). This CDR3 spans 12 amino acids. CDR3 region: CATSGTGHEQYF.

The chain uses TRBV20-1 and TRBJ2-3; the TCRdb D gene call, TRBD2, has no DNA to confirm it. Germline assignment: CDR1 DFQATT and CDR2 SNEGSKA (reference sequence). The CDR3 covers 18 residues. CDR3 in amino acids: CSARGLGTWAIRADTQYF.

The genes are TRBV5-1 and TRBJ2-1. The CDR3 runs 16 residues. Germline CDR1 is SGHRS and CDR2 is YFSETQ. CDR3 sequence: CASSDPMGIPYNEQFF.

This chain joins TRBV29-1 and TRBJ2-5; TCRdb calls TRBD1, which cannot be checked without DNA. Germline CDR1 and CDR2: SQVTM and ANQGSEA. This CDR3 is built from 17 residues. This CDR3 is CSVEERRRQGAGETQYF.

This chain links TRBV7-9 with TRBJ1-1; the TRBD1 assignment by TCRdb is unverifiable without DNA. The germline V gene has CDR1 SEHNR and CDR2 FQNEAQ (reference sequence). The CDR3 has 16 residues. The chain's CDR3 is CASSLGRTGGSTEAFF. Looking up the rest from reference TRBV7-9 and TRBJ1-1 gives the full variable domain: DTGVSQNPRHKITKRGQNVTFRCDPISEHNRLYWYRQTLGQGPEFLTYFQNEAQLEKSRLLSDRFSAERPKGSFSTLEIQRTEQGDSAMYLCASSLGRTGGSTEAFFGQGTRLTVV.